This record covers a single T cell receptor (beta chain). Its antigen is currently unknown. Sequence at one end of the junction differs from germline and may be a read error. The same CDR3 also results from other DNA sequences found in this sample. The V gene's germline CDR1 is SGHRS and CDR2 YFSETQ. This CDR3 is built from 19 residues. Only in-frame clones appear in the TCRdb table, and some are missing; sequencing was by immunoSEQ multiplex PCR. The repertoire consists of about 120,000 clones, with about 95% occurring once and the leading ten covering around 3%. This entry is derived from a study of graft-versus-host responses after intestinal transplantation. The wider study: For two to three years after anti-thymocyte globulin induction, all recipients took tacrolimus and steroids.

Study outcomes and limitations: Recipient-marrow GvH clones were detected, some having first appeared in ileum or blood. Individuals carrying graft-donor T cell macrochimerism showed high graft-versus-host to host-versus-graft clonal ratios in allografts.

The source is a human donor who received an intestinal transplant. Sequencing used unstimulated CD8+ T cells sorted from spleen or lymph node cells, obtained before intestinal transplant. The rearrangement joins TRBV5-1 to TRBJ2-3, with TRBD2 as a possible D gene (6 bases). This CDR3 is CASSTRKGKNILSTDTQYF. CDR3 coding DNA: TGCGCCAGCTCGACTAGGAAAGGGAAGAACATCCTAAGCACAGATACACAGTATTTT.